This T cell receptor (beta chain) was documented in a study of T-cell memory formation after mild COVID-19. Overall study context: Each donor largely had its own TCR clusters.

Trimming pared 5 bases from V and 0 bases from J, leaving 14 bases between. The CDR3 length is 15 residues. CDR1 MNHEY and CDR2 SVGEGT come from the germline V gene. General study points: Memory sampled before infection contained some responding clones, suggesting cross-reactive memory joined.

This clonotype has only a few counts. Its target is not known. TCRdb itself ran the 5' RACE reads through MiXCR, one entry per CDR3 protein. The sample lists fewer than 95,000 distinct CDR3 sequences; approximately 13% were seen once. The V and J genes are TRBV6-2 or TRBV6-3 and TRBJ2-7; D call uncertain. Sequenced input: PBMCs or a T cell subset sorted from them (not recorded which). The sequence was obtained from an adult woman who had mild COVID-19 (a few samples of this study predate the infection). Cell type and time point are not known. CDR3 coding DNA: TGTGCCAGCAGTGCCTGGTTAGACTCCTCCTACGAGCAGTACTTC. It is translated as CASSAWLDSSYEQYF.